Each of the 2 T cell receptor beta chains below was sequenced from the same sample in a study of TIL therapy for anti-PD-1-resistant metastatic lung cancer. Indicated time point: pre-treatment sample, taken before nivolumab and TIL therapy. Sequencing used immunoSEQ v3. Data came from immunoSEQ multiplex PCR; TCRdb stores just in-frame clones and leaves some out. This table has 45,000 to 75,000 clones, roughly 84% appearing once. The starting material was blood, obtained at baseline. The receptors come from a person aged 25-79 years with non-small cell lung cancer.

The chain recombines TRBV27 with TRBJ2-7; 13 bases are a match to TRBD2. This CDR3 region has 18 residues. With 4 bases clipped from V and 6 bases from J, the junction kept 15 bases outside the gene matches. CDR1 is MNHEY and CDR2 is SMNVEV in the germline V gene (reference sequence). The CDR3 DNA is TGTGCCAGCAGTTCACTAGCGGGAGGGCCGTTCTCCCCTCCCGAGCAGTACTTC. Translation gives CASSSLAGGPFSPPEQYF.

The CDR3 here is CASSRLPGGTTNEKLFF. DNA for the CDR3: TGTGCCAGCTCACGCCTACCTGGGGGCACAACTAATGAAAAACTGTTTTTT. The chain uses TRBV18 and TRBJ1-4, with a tentative D call TRBD1 (6 bases). The ends were cut back, 4 bases at V and 0 bases at J, with 15 bases in the middle. The CDR3 loop spans 17 amino acids. The germline CDR1 and CDR2 sequences are KGHSH and LQKENI.